This entry concerns a single TCR beta chain. The germline CDR1 and CDR2 sequences are SGHDN and FVKESK. The CDR3 is made up of 15 amino acids. The ends lost 2 bases at V and 6 bases at J; junction bases unmatched: 7. Assay: immunoSEQ multiplex PCR; the TCRdb copy retains only in-frame clones and omits some. Of around 87,000 clones in the sample, 80% to 90% were seen once. The entry originates in a study of T cell responses to AZD1222 COVID-19 vaccine. Turning to the study itself: Pooling covered second doses at about 4 or about 12 weeks.

Sequenced here: peripheral blood, sampled on day 0 of AZD1222 vaccination. The rearrangement joins TRBV14 to TRBJ1-2; 9 nucleotides align to TRBD1. This receptor was identified in an adult in good health. Written as DNA, the CDR3 is TGTGCCAGCAGCCAATTCGGGACAGGGCGGAATGGCTACACCTTC. It yields the protein CASSQFGTGRNGYTF.